This T cell receptor beta chain was obtained from a study of blood T cell repertoires in COVID-19 (dated by TCRdb to about 2020). Some background on the complete study: Samples from collaborators originated in the United States, Italy and Spain and spanned both the acute and convalescent phases of COVID-19. The prospective study material was composed of cDNA or gDNA derived from T cells, B-cell-depleted T cells, or PBMCs. The samples were drawn from the first 160 participants of the ongoing ImmuneRACE study and from 950 to 1,500 subjects provided by 6 global collaborators. A freely available public database, intended as a resource for researchers studying the immune response to SARS-CoV-2, is where the repertoires were released. Where available, HLA class I and class II types were taken from metadata supplied by the sample provider and were not determined by assay-based typing. Nearly every sample came with metadata listing a de-identified subject ID, COVID-19 status, age in years and sex. The dataset comprised deeply sampled blood TCRbeta repertoires from subjects exposed to, actively infected with, or recovered from COVID-19.

The germline V gene yields SGHDT for CDR1 and YYEEEE for CDR2. The CDR3 runs 15 residues from the cysteine to the phenylalanine. Of the read, only the CDR3 DNA is kept; its 45 bases are in frame from base 1. V loses 4 bases at its end and J loses 2 bases; junction bases beyond the gene matches: 6. What the authors observed across the whole study: Clinical and demographic metadata were provided uncurated, with the amount varying by source and participant.

Worth noting for this clone: This receptor's antigen is unknown. Base-call qualities are not available, and no considerably larger clone is one nucleotide away.

TCRbeta CDR3 regions were amplified from genomic DNA by means of the immunoSEQ Assay, a bias-controlled multiplex PCR. As for the original processing: Nucleated cell counts per sample were estimated from amplification of reference gene primers within the assay. To quantify the absolute abundance of each unique TCRbeta CDR3 rearrangement, sequence reads were collapsed and filtered. For each sample, productive Simpson clonality was calculated as the square root of Simpson's diversity index across productive rearrangements. TCRdb provides this immuneACCESS table in a form limited to in-frame rearrangements. Some clones are lacking; in checked studies, under half of them reflect an unresolved V gene, and why the rest are absent is not known. V, J and clone size are those of that table, while D and trimming were read from the DNA. This sample gives 150,000 to 200,000 clones in total; more than 75% of them show up just once. Of the sample, approximately 4.5% is held by the ten largest clones.

Each collaborating institution followed its own protocols to collect whole blood in K2EDTA tubes. Collaborator samples were shipped for TCRbeta analysis as frozen whole blood, isolated PBMCs, or DNA extracted from either sample type. This sequence uses TRBV5-6 and TRBJ2-1; the central 7 bases match TRBD1. This clonotype was sampled from a human donor in a cohort sampled during active COVID-19. The sample consisted of peripheral blood. The CDR3 region has the sequence CASSGDRVAYNEQFF. DNA sequence: TGTGCCAGCAGCGGCGACAGGGTCGCCTACAATGAGCAGTTCTTC. Outside the CDR3, residues come from the reference TRBV5-6 and TRBJ2-1 proteins, so the full variable domain is: DAGVTQSPTHLIKTRGQQVTLRCSPKSGHDTVSWYQQALGQGPQFIFQYYEEEERQRGNFPDRFSGHQFPNYSSELNVNALLLGDSALYLCASSGDRVAYNEQFFGPGTRLTVL.